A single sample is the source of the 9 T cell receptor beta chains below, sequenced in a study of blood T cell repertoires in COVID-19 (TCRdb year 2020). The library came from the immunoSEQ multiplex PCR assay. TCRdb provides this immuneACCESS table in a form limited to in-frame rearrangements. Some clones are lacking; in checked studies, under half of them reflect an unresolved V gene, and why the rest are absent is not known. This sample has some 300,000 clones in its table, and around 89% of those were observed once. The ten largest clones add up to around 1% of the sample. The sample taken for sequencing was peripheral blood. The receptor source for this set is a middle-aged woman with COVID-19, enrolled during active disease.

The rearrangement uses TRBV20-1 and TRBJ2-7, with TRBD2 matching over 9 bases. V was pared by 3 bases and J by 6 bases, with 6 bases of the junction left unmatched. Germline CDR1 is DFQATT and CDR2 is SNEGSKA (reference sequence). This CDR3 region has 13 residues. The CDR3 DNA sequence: TGCAGTGCTAGTACGGTAGCGGGAGCCGAGCAGTACTTC. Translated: CSASTVAGAEQYF.

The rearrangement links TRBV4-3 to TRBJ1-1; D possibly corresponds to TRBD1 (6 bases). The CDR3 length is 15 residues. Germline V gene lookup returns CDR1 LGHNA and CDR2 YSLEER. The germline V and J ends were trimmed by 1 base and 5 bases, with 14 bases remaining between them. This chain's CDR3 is CASSQGAGARTEAFF. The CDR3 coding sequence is TGCGCCAGCAGCCAAGGGGCGGGGGCGAGGACTGAAGCTTTCTTT.

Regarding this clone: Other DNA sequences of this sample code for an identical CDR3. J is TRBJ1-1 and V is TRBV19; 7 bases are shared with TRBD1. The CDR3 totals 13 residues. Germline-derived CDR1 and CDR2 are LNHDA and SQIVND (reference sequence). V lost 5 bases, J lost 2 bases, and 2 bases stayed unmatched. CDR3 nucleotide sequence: TGTGCCAGTAGTCCAGGGGGAAACACTGAAGCTTTCTTT. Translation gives CASSPGGNTEAFF. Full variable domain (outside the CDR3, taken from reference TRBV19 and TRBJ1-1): DGGITQSPKYLFRKEGQNVTLSCEQNLNHDAMYWYRQDPGQGLRLIYYSQIVNDFQKGDIAEGYSVSREKKESFPLTVTSAQKNPTAFYLCASSPGGNTEAFFGQGTRLTVV.

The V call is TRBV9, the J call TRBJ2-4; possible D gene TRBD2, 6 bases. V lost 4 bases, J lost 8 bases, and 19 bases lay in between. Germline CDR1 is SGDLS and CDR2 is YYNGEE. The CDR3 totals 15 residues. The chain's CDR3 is CASSSQATGEYIQYF. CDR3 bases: TGTGCCAGCAGCTCCCAAGCCACGGGAGAATACATTCAGTACTTC.

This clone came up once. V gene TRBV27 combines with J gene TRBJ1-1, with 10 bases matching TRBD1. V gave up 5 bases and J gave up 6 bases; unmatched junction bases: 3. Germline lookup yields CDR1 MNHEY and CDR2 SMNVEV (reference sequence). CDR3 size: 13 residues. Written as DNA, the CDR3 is TGTGCCAGCAGTCTAGGGACAGGGGCTGAAGCTTTCTTT. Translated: CASSLGTGAEAFF.

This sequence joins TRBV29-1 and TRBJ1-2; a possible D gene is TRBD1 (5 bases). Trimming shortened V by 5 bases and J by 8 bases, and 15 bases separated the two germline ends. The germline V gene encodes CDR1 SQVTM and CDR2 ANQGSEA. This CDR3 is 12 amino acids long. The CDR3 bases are TGCAGCGTTAATGGGGCCTGGTCGGGCTACACCTTC. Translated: CSVNGAWSGYTF.

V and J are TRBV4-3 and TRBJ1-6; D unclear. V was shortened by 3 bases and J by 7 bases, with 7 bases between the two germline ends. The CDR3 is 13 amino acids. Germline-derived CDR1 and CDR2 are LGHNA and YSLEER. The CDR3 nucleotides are TGCGCCAGCAGCCAGCTTGGCAATTCACCCCTCCACTTT. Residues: CASSQLGNSPLHF.

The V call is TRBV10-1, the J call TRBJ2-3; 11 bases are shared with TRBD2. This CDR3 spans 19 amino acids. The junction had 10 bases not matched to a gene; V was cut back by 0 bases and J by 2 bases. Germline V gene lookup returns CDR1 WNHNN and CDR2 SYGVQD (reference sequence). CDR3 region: CASSESTPGLAGDTDTQYF. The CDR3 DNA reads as TGCGCCAGCAGTGAGTCGACTCCCGGACTAGCGGGCGACACAGATACGCAGTATTTT.

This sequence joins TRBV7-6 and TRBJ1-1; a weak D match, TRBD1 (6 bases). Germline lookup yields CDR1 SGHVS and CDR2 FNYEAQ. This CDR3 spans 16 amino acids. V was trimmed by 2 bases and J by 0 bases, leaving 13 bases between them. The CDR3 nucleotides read TGTGCCAGCAGCTTATACGGGGGGCCTGTGAACACTGAAGCTTTCTTT. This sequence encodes CASSLYGGPVNTEAFF.